These T cell receptor beta chains were read from a single sample in a study of shared clonotypes between healthy human individuals. The repertoire was sequenced with immunoSEQ multiplex PCR; TCRdb's copy has only in-frame clones and lacks some. This sample has 110,000 or so clones, with about 63% found just once. Sequencing input: memory CD8+ T cells sorted from blood. The receptors here all came from a woman in her twenties or thirties in good health. CDR3s include the opening cysteine and the closing phenylalanine or tryptophan. Each record gives: D gene, clone size, J gene, V gene, CDR3 DNA, CDR3 protein. D genes are given only for firm matches. Clone size, where shown, is once, few, many, or a class for clones that have expanded.

TRBD2,.,TRBJ2-1,TRBV2,TGTGCCAGCAGTGAGTGGGAGGGTAGGGATGAGCAGTTCTTC,CASSEWEGRDEQFF
.,few,TRBJ1-1,TRBV7-6,TGTGCCAGCAGCCCCGGACGGTTGAACACTGAAGCTTTCTTT,CASSPGRLNTEAFF
TRBD1,.,TRBJ2-6,TRBV6-4,TGTGCCAGCAGCCCTGACAGGGACTCTGGGGCCAACGTCCTGACTTTC,CASSPDRDSGANVLTF
TRBD2,.,TRBJ2-7,TRBV10-3,TGTGCCATCAGTGAGTCTTTGGGACTACAAGGATGCGAGCAGTACTTC,CAISESLGLQGCEQYF
.,few,TRBJ1-6,TRBV28,TGTGCCAGCAGCTGGGGACGGGAGAATTCACCCCTCCACTTT,CASSWGRENSPLHF
.,.,TRBJ2-7,TRBV30,TGTGCCTGGATTCCGAGCCGAATCTACGAGCAGTACTTC,CAWIPSRIYEQYF
.,.,TRBJ2-1,TRBV28,TGTGCCAGCAGTTTCCCTCGGACAGGGGAAGCGGGAGACTCCTACAATGAGCAGTTCTTC,CASSFPRTGEAGDSYNEQFF
.,.,TRBJ2-7,TRBV11-2,TGTGCCAGTACAGGGTCGGCCTACGAGCAGTACTTC,CASTGSAYEQYF
.,few,TRBJ2-7,TRBV2,TGTGCCAGCAGTGAATCCCCTAGGGGCGAGCAGTACTTC,CASSESPRGEQYF
.,.,TRBJ1-5,TRBV27,TGTGCCAGCAGACCAGGGGCAAAGTACTACAATCAGCCCCAGCATTTT,CASRPGAKYYNQPQHF
TRBD2,.,TRBJ2-3,TRBV6-4,TGTGCCAGCAGCGCACTCGCTAGCGGGACAGATACGCAGTATTTT,CASSALASGTDTQYF
TRBD1,few,TRBJ2-7,TRBV2,TGTGCCAGCAGTGAAGCAGGGGGACAGGGGGCTTACGAGCAGTACTTC,CASSEAGGQGAYEQYF
TRBD2,.,TRBJ2-7,TRBV28,TGTGCCAGCGGGCCGAGACTAGCTCGCTACGAGCAGTACTTC,CASGPRLARYEQYF
.,.,TRBJ2-3,TRBV7-2,TGTGCCAGCAGCTTCATAGGTGGTTCAGATACGCAGTATTTT,CASSFIGGSDTQYF
.,.,TRBJ2-2,TRBV18,TGTGCCAGCTCACCAGGGCAGATAAACACCGGGGAGCTGTTTTTT,CASSPGQINTGELFF
.,.,TRBJ2-7,TRBV27,TGTGCCAGCGCCTTACGAACAGGGCCCAACTCCTACGAGCAGTACTTC,CASALRTGPNSYEQYF
TRBD2,once,TRBJ2-7,TRBV2,TGTGCCAGATCAGGGACTAGCGGATCCTACGAGCAGTACTTC,CARSGTSGSYEQYF
.,.,TRBJ1-5,TRBV15,TGTGCCACCAGCAGAGAAGTCGGGGCCCAGCATTTT,CATSREVGAQHF
TRBD2,once,TRBJ2-1,TRBV4-1,TGCGCCAGCAGCCCCGGGACTAGCGGGAGCAGGGAGCAGTTCTTC,CASSPGTSGSREQFF
.,.,TRBJ2-1,TRBV28,TGTGCCAGCAATACTCGGACACTTAGCTCCTACAATGAGCAGTTCTTC,CASNTRTLSSYNEQFF
.,.,TRBJ1-6,TRBV28,TGTGCCAGCAGTCTGTCTGGGGATAATTCACCCCTCCACTTT,CASSLSGDNSPLHF
.,many,TRBJ1-2,TRBV4-2,TGTGCCAGCAGCCCCGAACGGGGGGCCGTTTATTATGGCTACACCTTC,CASSPERGAVYYGYTF
TRBD1,.,TRBJ1-2,TRBV27,TGTGCCAGCAGTTTAAGAGGGGTAGGGGGACAGGGGGTTTCGGGCTACACCTTC,CASSLRGVGGQGVSGYTF
.,medium-sized,TRBJ1-1,TRBV5-1,TGCGCCAGCGGGTCGGGGGTGAACACTGAAGCTTTCTTT,CASGSGVNTEAFF
TRBD2,.,TRBJ2-1,TRBV4-1,TGCGCCAGCAGCCAAGATTTCAGCGGGAGATTCTACAATGAGCAGTTCTTC,CASSQDFSGRFYNEQFF
.,.,TRBJ1-2,TRBV27,TGTGCCAGCTCGAGGGGGGGTTATTATGGCTACACCTTC,CASSRGGYYGYTF
.,.,TRBJ2-7,TRBV25-1,TGTGCCAGCAGTGAAACGGACCACTCCTACGAGCAGTACTTC,CASSETDHSYEQYF
.,.,TRBJ2-4,TRBV6-5,TGTGCCAGCAGTTACTCGAGTGCACAGCTAAACATTCAGTACTTC,CASSYSSAQLNIQYF
.,.,TRBJ2-7,TRBV4-1,TGCGCCAGCAGCCAAGAGTGGCGACTAGTTTCCGAGCAGTACTTC,CASSQEWRLVSEQYF
.,.,TRBJ1-3,TRBV2,TGTGCCATGGGGGGATCCGGAAACACCATATATTTT,CAMGGSGNTIYF